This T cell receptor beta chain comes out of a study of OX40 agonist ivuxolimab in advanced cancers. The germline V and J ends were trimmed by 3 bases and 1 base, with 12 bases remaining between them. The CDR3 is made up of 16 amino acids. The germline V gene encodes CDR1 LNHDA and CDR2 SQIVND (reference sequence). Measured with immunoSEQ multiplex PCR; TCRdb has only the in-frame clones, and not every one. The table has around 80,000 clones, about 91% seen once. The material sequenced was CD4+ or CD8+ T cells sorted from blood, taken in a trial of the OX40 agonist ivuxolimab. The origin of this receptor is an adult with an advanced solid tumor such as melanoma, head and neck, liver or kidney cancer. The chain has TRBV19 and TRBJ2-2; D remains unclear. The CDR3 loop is CASSMSPGRNTGELFF. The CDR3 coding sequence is TGTGCCAGTAGTATGAGTCCCGGACGGAACACCGGGGAGCTGTTTTTT.